The T cell receptor (beta chain) described here comes from a study of blood T cell repertoires in COVID-19. Background on the study: There were acute and convalescent COVID-19 samples, and they came from the United States, Italy and Spain. The analysed material was cDNA or gDNA that came from T cells, B-cell-depleted T cells, or PBMCs.

CDR3 length equals 13 residues. Per the study methods: Quantification of nucleated cells was approximated via reference gene primer amplification. Measured with immunoSEQ multiplex PCR; TCRdb has only the in-frame clones, and not every one. V and J calls and clone size follow that table, whereas D and trimming were derived from the DNA. The data contain tens of thousands of clones, 85% to 90% of them singletons. This clone was found a few times. The chain has TRBV21-1 and TRBJ2-1; TRBD1 was called by the table and not checked on the DNA. TRBV21-1 is a pseudogene locus. This clonotype was sampled from a woman between 50 and 59 years old with active or convalescent COVID-19. Sequencing was performed on peripheral blood. Here the CDR3 reads CASSKQGDREQFF. The CDR3 bases are TGTGCCAGCAGCAAACAGGGCGATCGTGAGCAGTTCTTC.